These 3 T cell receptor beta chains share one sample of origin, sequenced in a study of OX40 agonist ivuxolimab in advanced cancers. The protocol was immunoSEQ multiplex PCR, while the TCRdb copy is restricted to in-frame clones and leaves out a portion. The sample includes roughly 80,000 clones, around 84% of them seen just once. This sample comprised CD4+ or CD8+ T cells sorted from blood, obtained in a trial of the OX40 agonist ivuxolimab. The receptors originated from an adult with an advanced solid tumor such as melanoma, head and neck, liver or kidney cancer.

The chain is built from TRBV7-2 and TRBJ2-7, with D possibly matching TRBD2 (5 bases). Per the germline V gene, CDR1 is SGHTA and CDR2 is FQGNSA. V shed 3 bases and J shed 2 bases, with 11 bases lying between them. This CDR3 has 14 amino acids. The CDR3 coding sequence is TGTGCCAGCAGCTTTGGCATCGGGACCTACGAGCAGTACTTC. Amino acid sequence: CASSFGIGTYEQYF.

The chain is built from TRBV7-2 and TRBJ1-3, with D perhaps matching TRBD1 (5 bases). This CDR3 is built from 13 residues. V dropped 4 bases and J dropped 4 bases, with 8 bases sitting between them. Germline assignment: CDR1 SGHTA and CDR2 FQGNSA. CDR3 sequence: CASSSNRGNTIYF. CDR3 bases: TGTGCCAGCAGCTCTAACAGGGGAAACACCATATATTTT.

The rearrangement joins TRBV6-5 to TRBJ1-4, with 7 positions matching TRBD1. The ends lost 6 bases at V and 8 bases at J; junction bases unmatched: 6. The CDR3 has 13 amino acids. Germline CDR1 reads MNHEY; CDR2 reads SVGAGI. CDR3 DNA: TGTGCCAGCAGACCGCCGGGACAGGAAAAACTGTTTTTT. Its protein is CASRPPGQEKLFF.